These T cell receptor beta chains were read from a single sample in a study of cytomegalovirus exposure and HLA in healthy donors. Clones were read by immunoSEQ multiplex PCR, and TCRdb kept only the in-frame ones, dropping some. The sample contains about 120,000 clones, roughly 8.6% of which appear only once. Sequencing used PBMCs. All receptors come from a woman aged 40 to 49 in good health and CMV-seropositive. CDR3s include the opening cysteine and the closing phenylalanine or tryptophan. D genes are given only for firm matches. Size tells how often a clone was seen (once, few, many) or the class of an expanded clone, and some rows leave it out.

TRBJ1-6,TRBV19,few,NA,TGTGCCAGTACCGCGGGACGGTATAATTCACCCCTCCACTTT,CASTAGRYNSPLHF
TRBJ2-7,TRBV29-1,few,TRBD1,TGCAGCGCTAAAGGGGGCGAGCACGAGCAGTACTTC,CSAKGGEHEQYF
TRBJ1-6,TRBV5-4,few,NA,TGTGCCAGCAGCTTGGACAGCTCCTATAATTCACCCCTCCACTTT,CASSLDSSYNSPLHF
TRBJ2-7,TRBV5-4,few,TRBD1,TGTGCCAGCAGCCCCGGACAGGGGCGTGACGAGCAGTACTTC,CASSPGQGRDEQYF
TRBJ2-1,TRBV9,NA,TRBD2,TGTGCCAGCAGCTCCCAGGGGACTAGCGGGGGGTACAATGAGCAGTTCTTC,CASSSQGTSGGYNEQFF
TRBJ2-1,TRBV2,few,NA,TGTGCCAGCAAAATATCAGGCCTATACAATGAGCAGTTCTTC,CASKISGLYNEQFF
TRBJ1-1,TRBV2,few,NA,TGTGCCAGCAAGCGTCGGGAGAGGGATAACACTGAAGCTTTCTTT,CASKRRERDNTEAFF
TRBJ1-4,TRBV5-6,few,TRBD1,TGTGCCAGCAGCTGGACAGGGGGCTCGGATGAAAAACTGTTTTTT,CASSWTGGSDEKLFF
TRBJ2-7,TRBV7-6,NA,TRBD2,TGTGCCAGCAGTCCCGGGATGGGGAGGGGCTACGAGCAGTACTTC,CASSPGMGRGYEQYF
TRBJ1-3,TRBV5-1,NA,TRBD1,TGCGCCAGCAGCTTGGTCCAGGGGGCAAACACCATATATTTT,CASSLVQGANTIYF
TRBJ2-3,TRBV27,NA,NA,TGTGCCAGTTATGAGGCGGGGACCACAGATACGCAGTATTTT,CASYEAGTTDTQYF
TRBJ1-6,TRBV6-6,many,NA,TGTGCCAGCAGTTACGAAATAGCGTATAATTCACCCCTCCACTTT,CASSYEIAYNSPLHF
TRBJ2-7,TRBV28,few,TRBD2,TGTGCCGGAGGGAGGGGTTCCTACGAGCAGTACTTC,CAGGRGSYEQYF
TRBJ2-1,TRBV7-9,NA,TRBD1,TGTGCCAGCAGCCTAGGACAGGGGGCGGACAATGAGCAGTTCTTC,CASSLGQGADNEQFF
TRBJ1-1,TRBV7-6,NA,NA,TGTGCCAGCAGCTCGTATCTCAGGGAGGGCACTGAAGCTTTCTTT,CASSSYLREGTEAFF
TRBJ2-7,TRBV5-1,few,TRBD2,TGCGCCAGCAGCACGCGGGGGATTATCTACGAGCAGTACTTC,CASSTRGIIYEQYF
TRBJ2-2,TRBV7-7,few,NA,TGTGCCAGCAGCCCCGACAGGTTCGCCACAACCGGGGAGCTGTTTTTT,CASSPDRFATTGELFF
TRBJ1-1,TRBV4-1,NA,TRBD1,TGCGCCAGCAGCCGGGACAGTTGGAACACTGAAGCTTTCTTT,CASSRDSWNTEAFF
TRBJ2-5,TRBV7-8,few,NA,TGTGCCAGCACCCCTCGAGGACAAGAGACCCAGTACTTC,CASTPRGQETQYF
TRBJ2-7,TRBV5-1,NA,TRBD1,TGCGCCAGCAGCGCAGGGGGCCACTACGAGCAGTACTTC,CASSAGGHYEQYF
TRBJ2-1,TRBV27,few,TRBD2,TGTGCCAGCTGCGTACGACTAGCGGGGGGTCGCGCTGTCAAAAAGAATGAGCAGTTCTTC,CASCVRLAGGRAVKKNEQFF
TRBJ1-2,TRBV18,few,NA,TGTGCCAGCTCACCGACCCCCAGGGAAGGGGATGGCTACACCTTC,CASSPTPREGDGYTF
TRBJ1-1,TRBV30,NA,NA,TGTGCCTGGAGCCGACGGGAGCCGACTGAAGCTTTCTTT,CAWSRREPTEAFF
TRBJ1-3,TRBV18,NA,NA,TGTGCCAGCTCACCATACTCAGATGGGCCCATGATCTCTGGAAACACCATATATTTT,CASSPYSDGPMISGNTIYF
TRBJ2-4,TRBV2,NA,TRBD2,TGTGCCAGCAGTGGACCGACCAGCGGGGGGGCGGGTTCCAACATTCAGTACTTC,CASSGPTSGGAGSNIQYF
TRBJ1-4,TRBV25-1,few,NA,TGTGCCAGCACTCCATCGCAGGGTTTTAATGAAAAACTGTTTTTT,CASTPSQGFNEKLFF
TRBJ2-3,TRBV2,few,NA,TGTGCCAGCGGGCGACAGGGCACAGATACGCAGTATTTT,CASGRQGTDTQYF
TRBJ2-1,TRBV6-1,few,TRBD1,TGTGCCAGCAGTGTCGACAGGGGATCCTACAATGAGCAGTTCTTC,CASSVDRGSYNEQFF
TRBJ2-3,TRBV19,few,TRBD2,TGTGCCTGTGGGGGGGTAGCGGGGAGCGATACGCAGTATTTT,CACGGVAGSDTQYF
TRBJ2-7,TRBV6-5,few,TRBD2,TGTGCCAGCAGTTATGAGACTAGCGGGGCCTGCGAGCAGTACTTC,CASSYETSGACEQYF
TRBJ1-1,TRBV5-1,NA,TRBD1,TGCGCCAGCAGCGGCGGGACAGGAGGAAGGAGCTACACTGAAGCTTTCTTT,CASSGGTGGRSYTEAFF
TRBJ2-3,TRBV7-9,NA,NA,TGTGCCAGCAGCTTAAACCCCCTCTTACTGGATACGCAGTATTTT,CASSLNPLLLDTQYF
TRBJ2-1,TRBV30,few,NA,TGTGCCTGGACGACTCAATGGGGGGATGAGCAGTTCTTC,CAWTTQWGDEQFF
TRBJ1-2,TRBV27,few,TRBD1,TGTGCCAGCAGTCACGGACAGGGGGGGAACTATGGCTACACCTTC,CASSHGQGGNYGYTF
TRBJ1-5,TRBV6-6,NA,TRBD1,TGTGCCAGCAGTTACGGGACAGGCGACCCCCAGCATTTT,CASSYGTGDPQHF
TRBJ1-6,TRBV27,NA,NA,TGTGCCAGCAGTTTCACTCCAGGGACACTGAGTCTTAATTCACCCCTCCACTTT,CASSFTPGTLSLNSPLHF
TRBJ2-7,TRBV5-1,NA,NA,TGCGCCAGCAGCTTGGTAACAGGGAGCCGGGGTTACGAGCAGTACTTC,CASSLVTGSRGYEQYF
TRBJ1-5,TRBV30,NA,NA,TGTGCCTGGAGTGTCGAGGGGGAGCAGCCCCAGCATTTT,CAWSVEGEQPQHF
TRBJ2-5,TRBV7-9,NA,TRBD1,TGTGCCAGCAGCCCAAGGACAGGGGCTGGAGAGACCCAGTACTTC,CASSPRTGAGETQYF
TRBJ1-2,TRBV19,NA,NA,TGTGCCAGTAGTCCCGATCTGTGGGCCACAAGGAACTATGGCTACACCTTC,CASSPDLWATRNYGYTF
TRBJ2-7,TRBV6-1,few,TRBD2,TGTGCCAGCAGTGAAGCGCTTCTCGGGGGGGCATACGAGCAGTACTTC,CASSEALLGGAYEQYF
TRBJ2-5,TRBV10-3,few,TRBD1,TGTGCCATCAGTGCCGGACAGGGGTACCCCCAAGAGACCCAGTACTTC,CAISAGQGYPQETQYF
TRBJ2-1,TRBV9,few,TRBD1,TGTGCCAGCAGCCTTGGACAGGGGGTCGACAATGAGCAGTTCTTC,CASSLGQGVDNEQFF
TRBJ2-7,TRBV30,NA,TRBD1,TGTGCCTGGACCAGGACAGGGTCGGGATCCGAGCAGTACTTC,CAWTRTGSGSEQYF
TRBJ2-7,TRBV28,NA,TRBD1,TGTGCCAGCAGCCCTTTGCGGGACAGGGGGGACGGGCAGTACTTC,CASSPLRDRGDGQYF
TRBJ2-5,TRBV7-6,NA,NA,TGTGCCAGCAGCCCACCACGGACTGGTCGGGAGACCCAGTACTTC,CASSPPRTGRETQYF
TRBJ1-1,TRBV29-1,NA,NA,TGCAGCGTGGAGGACCCGAGGACTGAAGCTTTCTTT,CSVEDPRTEAFF
TRBJ2-1,TRBV9,few,TRBD2,TGTGCCAGCAGCAAGTTAGCGGGGGGCACCTACAATGAGCAGTTCTTC,CASSKLAGGTYNEQFF